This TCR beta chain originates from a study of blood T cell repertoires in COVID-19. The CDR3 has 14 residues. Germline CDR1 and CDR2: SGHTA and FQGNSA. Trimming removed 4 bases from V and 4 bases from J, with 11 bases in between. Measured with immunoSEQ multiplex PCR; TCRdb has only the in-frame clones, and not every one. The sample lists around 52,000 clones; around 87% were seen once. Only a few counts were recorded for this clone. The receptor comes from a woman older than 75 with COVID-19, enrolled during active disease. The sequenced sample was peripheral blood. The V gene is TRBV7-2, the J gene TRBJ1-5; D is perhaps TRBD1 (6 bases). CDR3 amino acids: CASSYPGANQPQHF. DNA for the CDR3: TGTGCCAGCAGCTACCCAGGGGCTAATCAGCCCCAGCATTTT.